Listed below are T cell receptor beta chains from one sample, sequenced in a study of T-cell reconstitution after alpha-beta-depleted transplantation in children. TCRdb processed the PCR reads anew with MiXCR; each CDR3 protein has one entry. The sample includes about 130,000 distinct CDR3 sequences, around a tenth seen only once; the top ten take around 24%. This specimen was PBMCs, mostly from graft donor cells, taken 180 days after TCRalphabeta/CD19-depleted stem cell transplant. All receptors come from a girl under three years old who had a stem cell transplant for combined immunodeficiency, so the T cells may come from the graft donor. Both conserved end residues are part of each CDR3. Fields, in order: V gene, J gene, clone size, D gene, CDR3 DNA, CDR3 protein. A D gene is named only where the DNA matches it firmly. The size entry is marked missing in some rows and otherwise reads once, few, many or a size class.

V: TRBV20-1
J: TRBJ2-7
size: few
D: NA
DNA: TGCAGTGCCCCAAGGGGTAAGCAGTACTTC
CDR3: CSAPRGKQYF

V: TRBV11-3
J: TRBJ1-5
size: few
D: TRBD1
DNA: TGTGCCAGCAGCCCAGGGGGGATGAGCCAGCCCCAGCATTTT
CDR3: CASSPGGMSQPQHF

V: TRBV12-3/TRBV12-4
J: TRBJ2-1
size: NA
D: NA
DNA: TGTGCCAGCAGCCCTCGTCCCAATGAGCAGTTCTTC
CDR3: CASSPRPNEQFF

V: TRBV18
J: TRBJ2-7
size: many
D: TRBD2
DNA: TGTGCCAGCTCCCCGACTAGCGCCTACGAGCAGTACTTC
CDR3: CASSPTSAYEQYF

V: TRBV7-9
J: TRBJ2-7
size: NA
D: NA
DNA: TGTGCCAGCAGCCTACATGCTCCCCCCGAGCAGTACTTC
CDR3: CASSLHAPPEQYF

V: TRBV20-1
J: TRBJ1-5
size: NA
D: NA
DNA: TGCAGTGCTAGGCCCAGCCCCTATAGCAATCAGCCCCAGCATTTT
CDR3: CSARPSPYSNQPQHF

V: TRBV5-1
J: TRBJ2-3
size: many
D: TRBD2
DNA: TGCGCCAGCAGGTCCCCTAGCGGGGCTGGTTTCAGCACAGATACGCAGTATTTT
CDR3: CASRSPSGAGFSTDTQYF

V: TRBV6-2/TRBV6-3
J: TRBJ2-2
size: many
D: NA
DNA: TGTGCCAGCAGTTACTGGGGGACGAACACCGGGGAGCTGTTTTTT
CDR3: CASSYWGTNTGELFF

V: TRBV12-3/TRBV12-4
J: TRBJ2-1
size: few
D: NA
DNA: TGTGCCAGCAGTTTCGGGACTCTCTGCTTCTTC
CDR3: CASSFGTLCFF

V: TRBV27
J: TRBJ2-1
size: many
D: NA
DNA: TGTGCCAGCAGTTTTACGACCTACAATGAGCAGTTCTTC
CDR3: CASSFTTYNEQFF

V: TRBV11-2
J: TRBJ2-7
size: few
D: NA
DNA: TGTGCCAGCAGCCGACGGGACGGCCAATACGAGCAGTACTTC
CDR3: CASSRRDGQYEQYF

V: TRBV27
J: TRBJ2-7
size: NA
D: TRBD2
DNA: TGTGCCAGCTCAACCCCCGGACTAGCGACCTACGAGCAGTACTTC
CDR3: CASSTPGLATYEQYF

V: TRBV10-3
J: TRBJ2-3
size: NA
D: TRBD2
DNA: TGTGCCATCAGTCTAGCGGGAGGAGGAGATACGCAGTATTTT
CDR3: CAISLAGGGDTQYF

V: TRBV5-1
J: TRBJ2-6
size: NA
D: TRBD1
DNA: TGCGCCAGCAGCCCAAGTCCCGGGACAGGCACCGGGGCCAACGTCCTGACTTTC
CDR3: CASSPSPGTGTGANVLTF

V: TRBV2
J: TRBJ2-7
size: few
D: NA
DNA: TGTGCCAGCAGTGTCGGGGGACCCTACGAGCAGTACTTC
CDR3: CASSVGGPYEQYF

V: TRBV20-1
J: TRBJ2-5
size: NA
D: TRBD2
DNA: TGCAGTGCTAGAGGAGCGGGGGGGACCAGGGAGACCCAGTACTTC
CDR3: CSARGAGGTRETQYF

V: TRBV5-1
J: TRBJ2-1
size: NA
D: NA
DNA: TGCGCCAGCAGCTTGGTTTTCGGGACCGTTTACAATGAGCAGTTCTTC
CDR3: CASSLVFGTVYNEQFF

V: TRBV20-1
J: TRBJ1-1
size: NA
D: NA
DNA: TGCAGTGCTAGTTTGGGGGGGGCGAACACTGAAGCTTTCTTT
CDR3: CSASLGGANTEAFF

V: TRBV10-3
J: TRBJ2-1
size: many
D: NA
DNA: TGTGCCATCAGTACCCCTTGGTTGAATGAGCAGTTCTTC
CDR3: CAISTPWLNEQFF

V: TRBV20-1
J: TRBJ1-1
size: NA
D: NA
DNA: TGCAGTGCTAGACAGGGGACAAACACTGAAGCTTTCTTT
CDR3: CSARQGTNTEAFF

V: TRBV5-1
J: TRBJ2-2
size: many
D: TRBD1
DNA: TGCGCCAGCCGTCCCGGGACAGGGCGGACCGGGGAGCTGTTTTTT
CDR3: CASRPGTGRTGELFF

V: TRBV7-7
J: TRBJ2-1
size: NA
D: NA
DNA: TGTGCCAGCAGCTTAGGGTCGGAAAATGAGCAGTTCTTC
CDR3: CASSLGSENEQFF

V: TRBV12-3/TRBV12-4
J: TRBJ2-7
size: few
D: NA
DNA: TGTGCCAGCAGTCTAACGGGACGCAACTCCTACGAGCAGTACTTC
CDR3: CASSLTGRNSYEQYF

V: TRBV7-9
J: TRBJ2-7
size: NA
D: NA
DNA: TGTGCCAGCAGCTTAGCACCAGGTTCCGGGGAGCAGTACTTC
CDR3: CASSLAPGSGEQYF

V: TRBV10-3
J: TRBJ1-2
size: few
D: NA
DNA: TGTGCCATCAGTGTCTCAACGGGACTTTTCCTTAACTATGGCTACACCTTC
CDR3: CAISVSTGLFLNYGYTF

V: TRBV7-7
J: TRBJ2-5
size: NA
D: NA
DNA: TGTGCCAGCAGCTTAAATCTGGGAGTCCCGGAGACCCAGTACTTC
CDR3: CASSLNLGVPETQYF

V: TRBV18
J: TRBJ2-1
size: few
D: TRBD2
DNA: TGTGCCAGCTCACCCCTAGCGGGGGACTACAATGAGCAGTTCTTC
CDR3: CASSPLAGDYNEQFF

V: TRBV5-5
J: TRBJ2-7
size: few
D: NA
DNA: TGTGCCAGCAGCTTTATGCCAGCCTCAGGGAACTACGAGCAGTACTTC
CDR3: CASSFMPASGNYEQYF

V: TRBV12-3/TRBV12-4
J: TRBJ1-2
size: NA
D: NA
DNA: TGTGCCAGCAGTCCGGAAACAGGCTACTATGGCTACACCTTC
CDR3: CASSPETGYYGYTF

V: TRBV6-1
J: TRBJ2-1
size: NA
D: NA
DNA: TGTGCCAGCAGCCCCTTATACGGTAGCAGCAATGAGCAGTTCTTC
CDR3: CASSPLYGSSNEQFF

V: TRBV20-1
J: TRBJ1-6
size: NA
D: NA
DNA: TGCAGTGCTAGGGTGTGGGCACGGGGTAATTCACCCCTCCACTTT
CDR3: CSARVWARGNSPLHF

V: TRBV20-1
J: TRBJ2-7
size: NA
D: NA
DNA: TGCAGTGCTAGAGCCCCCTACGAGCAGTACTTC
CDR3: CSARAPYEQYF

V: TRBV21-1
J: TRBJ2-7
size: many
D: NA
DNA: TGTGCCCGTACCGGGACACTTTACGAGCAGTACTTC
CDR3: CARTGTLYEQYF

V: TRBV5-6
J: TRBJ1-1
size: many
D: NA
DNA: TGTGCCAGCAGCTTGGCTGGGGGAACGAACACTGAAGCTTTCTTT
CDR3: CASSLAGGTNTEAFF

V: TRBV20-1
J: TRBJ2-3
size: NA
D: TRBD1
DNA: TGCAGTGTCAGGGGGCGGCCGACCGCAGATACGCAGTATTTT
CDR3: CSVRGRPTADTQYF

V: TRBV5-1
J: TRBJ2-2
size: few
D: TRBD1
DNA: TGCGCCAGCAGACGGGACAGGGGGGACACCGGGGAGCTGTTTTTT
CDR3: CASRRDRGDTGELFF

V: TRBV20-1
J: TRBJ2-3
size: few
D: TRBD2
DNA: TGCAGTGCCCTGGGGCTAGCGGGAGCCTCAGATACGCAGTATTTT
CDR3: CSALGLAGASDTQYF

V: TRBV29-1
J: TRBJ2-1
size: few
D: NA
DNA: TGCAGCGTTGGACACAGGTACGAGGGGAAATCCTACAATGAGCAGTTCTTC
CDR3: CSVGHRYEGKSYNEQFF

V: TRBV10-3
J: TRBJ2-5
size: NA
D: NA
DNA: TGTGCCATCAGTGAGTCGGTGAGGGGGATTACCCAGTACTTC
CDR3: CAISESVRGITQYF

V: TRBV14
J: TRBJ2-7
size: many
D: TRBD2
DNA: TGTGCCAGCAGCCAATTTCCGGGCACTAGCGGGAGCTCCTACGAGCAGTACTTC
CDR3: CASSQFPGTSGSSYEQYF

V: TRBV6-2/TRBV6-3
J: TRBJ2-2
size: few
D: NA
DNA: TGTGCCAGCAGTTTTGGCCTACACACCGGGGAGCTGTTTTTT
CDR3: CASSFGLHTGELFF

V: TRBV7-2
J: TRBJ1-5
size: NA
D: NA
DNA: TGTGCCAGCAGCTTAGGAGGGAAGGGCAGTCAGCCCCAGCATTTT
CDR3: CASSLGGKGSQPQHF

V: TRBV7-9
J: TRBJ2-5
size: few
D: TRBD2
DNA: TGTGCCAGCAGCTTATTGCGGGGGGTCGAAGAGACCCAGTACTTC
CDR3: CASSLLRGVEETQYF

V: TRBV10-3
J: TRBJ1-1
size: few
D: NA
DNA: TGTGCCATCAGCCCCCGGGAGGAGTCTGAAGCTTTCTTT
CDR3: CAISPREESEAFF

V: TRBV29-1
J: TRBJ2-1
size: few
D: TRBD2
DNA: TGCAGCGTTGAACCAGCGGGAGCCCCCAATGAGCAGTTCTTC
CDR3: CSVEPAGAPNEQFF

V: TRBV29-1
J: TRBJ2-1
size: NA
D: TRBD2
DNA: TGCAGCGTTGACCTGACAGGCCCCCTTAGCGGGACTTATCCCTACAATGAGCAGTTCTTC
CDR3: CSVDLTGPLSGTYPYNEQFF

V: TRBV7-9
J: TRBJ1-5
size: few
D: NA
DNA: TGTGCCAGCAGCTCGGACACTAGCAATCAGCCCCAGCATTTT
CDR3: CASSSDTSNQPQHF

V: TRBV11-2
J: TRBJ2-1
size: NA
D: TRBD2
DNA: TGTGCCAGCAGCTTAAGTCCTGGACTAGCGGCCTACTACAATGAGCAGTTCTTC
CDR3: CASSLSPGLAAYYNEQFF

V: TRBV7-2
J: TRBJ2-1
size: many
D: NA
DNA: TGTGCCAGCAGCTTGACAGGCGACGACCACAATGAGCAGTTCTTC
CDR3: CASSLTGDDHNEQFF

V: TRBV20-1
J: TRBJ2-7
size: NA
D: TRBD2
DNA: TGCAGTGCTCTAGCGGGCACTTCCTACGAGCAGTACTTC
CDR3: CSALAGTSYEQYF

V: TRBV11-2
J: TRBJ2-7
size: NA
D: TRBD1
DNA: TGTGCCAGCAGCTTAGTGGGGGGGGGACAGGGCTCCTACGAGCAGTACTTC
CDR3: CASSLVGGGQGSYEQYF

V: TRBV7-2
J: TRBJ2-7
size: few
D: NA
DNA: TGTGCCAGCAGCTTTCCCCCTTTCTACGAGCAGTACTTC
CDR3: CASSFPPFYEQYF

V: TRBV7-3
J: TRBJ2-3
size: NA
D: TRBD1
DNA: TGTGCCAGCAGCTTAATTACAGGGGGCATGGATACGCAGTATTTT
CDR3: CASSLITGGMDTQYF